These 28 T cell receptor beta chains were all obtained from the same sample, sequenced in a study of graft-versus-host responses after intestinal transplantation (dated by TCRdb to 2020 to 2022). These receptors lack a known antigen. Library generation was performed with the immunoSEQ multiplex PCR assay. The clones in this table, taken by TCRdb from immuneACCESS, are in-frame only. Not every clone is retained; where verified, under half of the shortfall comes from an unresolved V gene, and the cause of the rest is unknown. The sample table shows 55,000 to 85,000 clones, and 80% to 90% are seen once. The ten top clones hold roughly 2.5% of the sample. This specimen's time point label, per the study, means: cells obtained before transplantation from donor or recipient. The sample in question was unstimulated CD8+ T cells sorted from spleen or lymph node cells, obtained before intestinal transplant. The receptors were sampled from a human donor who received an intestinal transplant.

DNA of the CDR3: TGTGCCAGCAGTGGACTAGCGGGGGACACCGGGGAGCTGTTTTTT. Translation: CASSGLAGDTGELFF. The chain couples TRBV6-1 to TRBJ2-2; TRBD2 matches 12 bases. After removal of 4 bases from V and 3 bases from J, the junction contained 0 bases not matched to a gene. Germline CDR1 and CDR2: MNHNS and SASEGT. The CDR3 totals 15 residues.

This chain connects TRBV6-5 to TRBJ2-5; D possibly corresponds to TRBD2 (5 bases). CDR3 size: 14 residues. CDR1 and CDR2 from the germline V gene are MNHEY and SVGAGI. V was clipped by 0 bases and J by 5 bases, with 10 bases between them. The CDR3 DNA reads TGTGCCAGCAGTTACTCACTAGTGGGGGAGACCCAGTACTTC. Its translation is CASSYSLVGETQYF.

The chain joins TRBV5-6 to TRBJ2-1; D uncertain. Germline CDR1 is SGHDT and CDR2 is YYEEEE. The CDR3 contains 13 residues. Trimming pared 4 bases from V and 8 bases from J, leaving 13 bases between. CDR3 in amino acids: CASSPGTVHEQFF. As DNA, the CDR3 is TGTGCCAGCAGCCCGGGTACTGTGCATGAGCAGTTCTTC.

The V call is TRBV4-1, the J call TRBJ1-2, with TRBD1 as a possible D gene (5 bases). This CDR3 spans 14 amino acids. V gave up 0 bases and J gave up 12 bases, with 17 bases separating them. Germline loops: CDR1 MGHRA, CDR2 YSYEKL. CDR3 amino acids: CASSQEDGWGGNTF. For the CDR3, the DNA is TGCGCCAGCAGCCAAGAAGACGGATGGGGCGGTAACACCTTC.

The chain couples TRBV15 to TRBJ1-2; D not resolved. Germline CDR1 is LNHNV and CDR2 is YYDKDF (reference sequence). This CDR3 has 14 amino acids. The V and J ends lost 0 bases and 8 bases respectively, with 13 bases between them. CDR3 sequence (DNA): TGTGCCACCAGCAGAGATGCCGGGGTGTGGGGCTACACCTTC. Protein product: CATSRDAGVWGYTF.

The sample holds one count of this clone. The chain links TRBV6-1 to TRBJ2-7; D gene unclear. CDR1 is MNHNS and CDR2 is SASEGT in the germline V gene. The CDR3 totals 14 residues. V lost 2 bases and J lost 1, with 9 bases in between. The CDR3 DNA reads TGTGCCAGCAGTGAATTTGACGGGTCCTACGAGCAGTACTTC. This sequence encodes CASSEFDGSYEQYF.

In regard to this clone: The junction and the germline gene differ at one end; a read error may be behind it. This chain joins TRBV2 and TRBJ2-7, with 8 bases fitting TRBD1. The germline V gene encodes CDR1 SNHLY and CDR2 FYNNEI. The CDR3 contains 15 residues. CDR3 bases: TGTGCCAGCAGCGAAGGACAGGGAAACACCTACGAGCAGTACTTC. It yields the protein CASSEGQGNTYEQYF. The full variable domain, with the rest looked up from reference TRBV2 and TRBJ2-7, is EPEVTQTPSHQVTQMGQEVILRCVPISNHLYFYWYRQILGQKVEFLVSFYNNEISEKSEIFDDQFSVERPDGSNFTLKIRSTKLEDSAMYFCASSEGQGNTYEQYFGPGTRLTVT.

CDR3: CSARWGELFF. In DNA, the CDR3 is TGCAGTGCTAGGTGGGGGGAACTGTTTTTT. This sequence joins TRBV20-1 and TRBJ1-4; D is perhaps TRBD1 (5 bases). In germline, CDR1 is DFQATT, CDR2 SNEGSKA (reference sequence). V lost 3 bases to trimming and J lost 12 bases, with 8 bases between them. The CDR3 runs 10 residues.

The J gene is TRBJ2-7, the V gene TRBV15; D might be TRBD2 (6 bases). The CDR3 has 15 amino acids. Germline CDR1 LNHNV, CDR2 YYDKDF (reference sequence). Trimming removed 0 bases from V and 3 bases from J, with 12 bases in between. The CDR3: CATSRDTGGSYEQYF. CDR3 nucleotides: TGTGCCACCAGCAGAGATACAGGAGGGAGCTACGAGCAGTACTTC.

This chain uses TRBV6-1 with TRBJ1-2, with no clear D. In germline, CDR1 is MNHNS, CDR2 SASEGT. This CDR3 contains 11 residues. The V gene lost 7 bases and the J gene lost 5 bases, with 8 bases spanning the gap. CDR3 in DNA: TGTGCCAGCAAACGGTCGTATGGCTACACCTTC. Translation: CASKRSYGYTF.

This chain uses TRBV6-5 with TRBJ2-4; 8 bases map to TRBD2. Germline V CDR1 and CDR2: MNHEY, SVGAGI. This CDR3 region has 16 residues. The V segment lost 2 bases and the J segment 11 bases; nucleotides outside the gene matches: 14. CDR3 nucleotides: TGTGCCAGCAGTTACCCCTCGGGACTAGGGGAAATGGTTCAGTACTTC. As protein: CASSYPSGLGEMVQYF.

V and J are TRBV11-2 and TRBJ2-7; D is undetermined. Germline CDR1 SGHAT, CDR2 FQNNGV. V gave up 2 bases and J gave up 3 bases, with 5 bases separating them. This CDR3 spans 12 amino acids. The CDR3 spells CASSLPSYEQYF. The DNA for the CDR3 is TGTGCCAGCAGCTTACCCAGCTACGAGCAGTACTTC.

This clone was recorded a few times. The chain is built from TRBV29-1 and TRBJ2-1; tentative D call: TRBD1 (6 bases). Looked up from germline, CDR1 is SQVTM and CDR2 is ANQGSEA. The CDR3 is made up of 15 amino acids. V lost 5 bases, J lost 1 base, and 15 bases lay in between. This CDR3 is CSVPYRERSYNEQFF. CDR3 sequence (DNA): TGCAGCGTTCCTTACAGGGAGAGGTCCTACAATGAGCAGTTCTTC.

The CDR3 sequence is CASSLRSGTGREYYNEQFF. In nucleotides, the CDR3 is TGTGCCAGCAGCTTAAGATCCGGGACAGGGAGGGAGTACTACAATGAGCAGTTCTTC. The chain employs TRBV7-6 and TRBJ2-1; 9 bases fit TRBD1. The length of the CDR3 is 19 residues. V was pared by 2 bases and J by 3 bases, with 14 bases of the junction left unmatched. Germline CDR1 SGHVS, CDR2 FNYEAQ.

The chain has TRBV4-1 and TRBJ2-7; 9 bases map to TRBD1. This CDR3 spans 15 amino acids. Germline V gene sequence: CDR1 MGHRA, CDR2 YSYEKL. The trim removed 6 bases at V and 2 bases at J, leaving 8 bases unmatched. The CDR3 loop is CASSPGQGLAYEQYF. The CDR3 nucleotides read TGCGCCAGCAGTCCCGGACAGGGGCTCGCCTACGAGCAGTACTTC.

This rearrangement joins TRBV27 to TRBJ2-5, with D perhaps TRBD1 (7 bases). The CDR3 is 15 amino acids. The V and J ends lost 1 base and 5 bases respectively, with 14 bases between them. The V gene's germline CDR1 is MNHEY and CDR2 SMNVEV (reference sequence). CDR3 nucleotides: TGTGCCAGCAGTTTATGGGCAGGGGGGACTGAGACCCAGTACTTC. It codes for CASSLWAGGTETQYF.

The V call is TRBV13, the J call TRBJ1-1, with TRBD1 identical over 8 bases. V was clipped by 3 bases and J by 1 base; unmatched bases: 4. This CDR3 region has 15 residues. From germline, CDR1 is PRHDT and CDR2 FYEKMQ (reference sequence). The CDR3 protein is CASSFLGTGNTEAFF. CDR3 bases: TGTGCCAGCAGCTTTTTAGGGACAGGGAACACTGAAGCTTTCTTT.

This chain connects TRBV6-5 to TRBJ1-5; no clear D. V was shortened by 6 bases and J by 6 bases, with 12 bases between the two germline ends. The CDR3 runs to 13 residues. Germline-derived CDR1 and CDR2 are MNHEY and SVGAGI. CDR3 protein: CASSANSLQPQHF. The DNA of the CDR3 is TGTGCCAGCAGCGCTAACAGCCTTCAGCCCCAGCATTTT.

This sequence joins TRBV5-5 and TRBJ1-2, with 9 bases lining up with TRBD1. The ends lost 1 base at V and 7 bases at J; junction bases unmatched: 5. The CDR3 runs 14 residues. In germline, CDR1 is SGHKS, CDR2 YYEKEE (reference sequence). CDR3 residues: CASSLPQGAAGYTF. Here the CDR3 DNA reads TGTGCCAGCAGCTTGCCACAGGGGGCGGCTGGCTACACCTTC.

This chain joins TRBV5-1 and TRBJ1-1; possibly TRBD1 for D (6 bases). Germline V gene sequence: CDR1 SGHRS, CDR2 YFSETQ. Trimming pared 4 bases from V and 1 base from J, leaving 11 bases between. The CDR3 loop spans 14 amino acids. The CDR3 reads CASSPGHRNTEAFF. For the CDR3, the DNA is TGCGCCAGCAGCCCGGGACACAGGAACACTGAAGCTTTCTTT.

This clone was observed a handful of times. As DNA, the CDR3 is TGTGCCAGCAGCCGTCTACAGTTTAATGAAAAACTGTTTTTT. As protein: CASSRLQFNEKLFF. The chain has TRBV14 and TRBJ1-4; D is undetermined. The germline CDR1 and CDR2 sequences are SGHDN and FVKESK. This CDR3 spans 14 amino acids. V was shortened by 4 bases and J by 4 bases, with 10 bases between the two germline ends.

This sequence joins TRBV13 and TRBJ2-1; 7 bases are shared with TRBD1. The CDR3 extends over 13 amino acids. V was pared by 5 bases and J by 6 bases, with 4 bases of the junction left unmatched. CDR1 and CDR2 (germline): PRHDT, FYEKMQ (reference sequence). Written as DNA, the CDR3 is TGTGCCAGCAGCGGTGGGACAGCCAATGAGCAGTTCTTC. Translation gives CASSGGTANEQFF. The complete variable domain, with remaining parts taken from reference TRBV13 and TRBJ2-1, reads AAGVIQSPRHLIKEKRETATLKCYPIPRHDTVYWYQQGPGQDPQFLISFYEKMQSDKGSIPDRFSAQQFSDYHSELNMSSLELGDSALYFCASSGGTANEQFFGPGTRLTVL.

The J gene is TRBJ1-4, the V gene TRBV2, with 8 bases that match TRBD1. The germline gives CDR1 SNHLY, CDR2 FYNNEI. The CDR3 extends over 13 amino acids. The ends lost 8 bases at V and 11 bases at J; junction bases unmatched: 10. In nucleotides, the CDR3 is TGTGCCAGCGGCGACAGGGGAATGTGGAAACTGTTTTTT. This encodes CASGDRGMWKLFF.

The V call is TRBV4-2, the J call TRBJ1-3; a possible D gene is TRBD1 (5 bases). Between the trimmed V and J ends, which lost 1 base and 0 bases, there was a span of 16 bases. Germline V gene data show CDR1 as LGHNA and CDR2 as YNFKEQ. The CDR3 contains 18 residues. DNA of the CDR3: TGTGCCAGCAGCCAAGGTTGGGCAGGGAGGAGCTCTGGAAACACCATATATTTT. This encodes CASSQGWAGRSSGNTIYF.

The V and J genes are TRBV4-1 and TRBJ1-2; 7 bases align to TRBD1. CDR1 and CDR2 (germline): MGHRA, YSYEKL. The CDR3 spans 17 residues. The junction had 17 bases not matched to a gene; V was cut back by 2 bases and J by 8 bases. CDR3 in amino acids: CASSQTTGFIRVRGYTF. The CDR3 DNA is TGCGCCAGCAGCCAAACGACAGGGTTTATCCGAGTCCGCGGCTACACCTTC.

The CDR3, as DNA: TGTGCCAGCAGGTCCCGCTTGAGGTACAATGAGCAGTTCTTC. This encodes CASRSRLRYNEQFF. This sequence joins TRBV7-3 and TRBJ2-1; D uncertain. Trimming cost V 6 bases and J 4 bases, with 13 bases left between them. Looked up from germline, CDR1 is SGHTA and CDR2 is FQGTGA. The CDR3 spans 14 residues.

The gene calls are TRBV6-5 and TRBJ1-6; D not resolved. The germline gives CDR1 MNHEY, CDR2 SVGAGI. The CDR3 contains 14 residues. The V end was cut by 2 bases, the J end by 6 bases, with 8 bases between. In DNA form, the CDR3 reads TGTGCCAGCAGTTACGCCCACAGTAATTCACCCCTCCACTTT. Translated: CASSYAHSNSPLHF.

This chain connects TRBV19 to TRBJ1-1; no clear D gene. Trimming removed 2 bases from V and 3 bases from J, with 13 bases in between. The CDR3 is 15 residues long. Germline V lookup: CDR1 LNHDA, CDR2 SQIVND (reference sequence). CDR3 sequence reads: CASSIFPGMDTEAFF. CDR3 sequence (DNA): TGTGCCAGTAGTATATTCCCCGGGATGGACACTGAAGCTTTCTTT.